A single sample is the source of the 25 T cell receptor beta chains below, sequenced in a study of beta chain features in type 1 diabetes. Isolated RNA was reverse transcribed in full, so expressed TCRB transcripts were sequenced. Here immunoSEQ multiplex PCR was the method, and the copy in TCRdb shows in-frame clones only, minus some. This sample has 900,000 or so clones, with under 20% found just once. The specimen sequenced was naive CD4+ T cells from blood. All receptors come from a woman younger than 30 in good health.

In its sample, this clone was seen a few times. The chain couples TRBV7-2 to TRBJ1-1; 8 bases map to TRBD1. V gave up 5 bases and J gave up 4 bases; unmatched junction bases: 3. This CDR3 region has 13 residues. CDR1 is SGHTA, CDR2 FQGNSA, per germline. The CDR3 is CASSRQGSTEAFF. CDR3 sequence (DNA): TGTGCCAGCAGCAGACAGGGGAGCACTGAAGCTTTCTTT.

This clone was counted only a few times. The V call is TRBV27, the J call TRBJ2-1; TRBD1 is a possible D gene (5 bases). The CDR3 is 13 residues long. The germline gives CDR1 MNHEY, CDR2 SMNVEV (reference sequence). Trimming stripped 4 bases from V and 5 bases from J, with 9 bases between. CDR3 coding DNA: TGTGCCAGCAGTTCACAGGAAAACAATGAGCAGTTCTTC. The encoded protein is CASSSQENNEQFF.

This clone was picked up a small number of times. The genes are TRBV29-1 and TRBJ2-5, with D perhaps matching TRBD1 (6 bases). The CDR3 loop spans 13 amino acids. In germline, CDR1 is SQVTM, CDR2 ANQGSEA. V lost 6 bases and J lost 1, with 12 bases in between. CDR3 loop: CSVQGTLQETQYF. DNA for the CDR3: TGCAGCGTCCAAGGGACACTCCAAGAGACCCAGTACTTC.

The chain couples TRBV5-1 to TRBJ1-1, with 7 bases identical to TRBD1. V gave up 0 bases and J gave up 7 bases; unmatched junction bases: 3. Germline values: CDR1 SGHRS, CDR2 YFSETQ. The CDR3 totals 13 residues. CDR3: CASSLGDRFEAFF. CDR3 nucleotides: TGCGCCAGCAGCTTGGGGGACAGATTTGAAGCTTTCTTT.

This clone turned up a few times. This chain joins TRBV14 and TRBJ2-7; tentative D call: TRBD1 (6 bases). The CDR3 has 13 amino acids. Germline V CDR1 and CDR2: SGHDN, FVKESK. V was clipped by 0 bases and J by 6 bases, with 9 bases between them. CDR3 region: CASSQDRRGEQYF. CDR3 bases: TGTGCCAGCAGCCAAGATCGCAGGGGCGAGCAGTACTTC.

J is TRBJ2-7 and V is TRBV7-2, with 13 nucleotides matching TRBD2. Per germline, CDR1 SGHTA and CDR2 FQGNSA. J gave up 3 bases and V 1 base, and 6 bases lay outside the gene matches. CDR3 length: 17 residues. This chain's CDR3 is CASSLGPLAGGFYEQYF. CDR3 nucleotides: TGTGCCAGCAGCTTAGGGCCACTAGCGGGAGGGTTCTACGAGCAGTACTTC.

This chain connects TRBV7-9 to TRBJ2-7; D is perhaps TRBD2 (5 bases). The CDR3 contains 13 residues. CDR1 SEHNR and CDR2 FQNEAQ come from the germline V gene (reference sequence). Trimming removed 7 bases from V and 2 bases from J, with 12 bases in between. CDR3 protein: CASIGIGTYEQYF. CDR3 DNA sequence: TGTGCCAGCATAGGAATCGGGACCTACGAGCAGTACTTC.

The V and J genes are TRBV29-1 and TRBJ2-7; no reliable D call. Trimming cost V 4 bases and J 7 bases, with 17 bases left between them. The CDR3 sequence is 13 residues long. Germline V gene sequence: CDR1 SQVTM, CDR2 ANQGSEA. The CDR3 protein is CSVGRVGIGEQYF. The CDR3 bases are TGCAGCGTTGGTAGAGTTGGTATTGGAGAGCAGTACTTC.

This clone was seen only a few times. V usage is TRBV6-5 and J usage is TRBJ1-1; 7 nucleotides align to TRBD1. CDR3 length equals 13 residues. V shed 9 bases, J shed 5 bases, and the junction held 9 bases outside the gene matches. Germline CDR1 MNHEY, CDR2 SVGAGI. CDR3 in DNA: TGTGCCAGGAAGGCCAGGGGGAGGACTGAAGCTTTCTTT. It specifies CARKARGRTEAFF.

The rearrangement links TRBV19 to TRBJ2-2; D is possibly TRBD2 (6 bases). The ends were cut back, 0 bases at V and 4 bases at J, with 9 bases in the middle. The length of the CDR3 is 15 residues. Germline lookup yields CDR1 LNHDA and CDR2 SQIVND (reference sequence). CDR3 sequence (DNA): TGTGCCAGTAGTATAGACGGAGGGGCCACCGGGGAGCTGTTTTTT. Amino acids: CASSIDGGATGELFF.

In its sample, this clone was seen a few times. The genes are TRBV4-3 and TRBJ1-2, with 11 bases identical to TRBD1. This CDR3 spans 16 amino acids. V lost 4 bases, J lost 7 bases, and 11 bases stayed unmatched. The germline V gene has CDR1 LGHNA and CDR2 YSLEER. CDR3 nucleotide sequence: TGCGCCAGCAGCCTTATTTATGGACAGGGGGCTGTTGGCTACACCTTC. Residues: CASSLIYGQGAVGYTF.

This clone was counted a few times. The genes are TRBV11-2 and TRBJ2-7; 7 bases are shared with TRBD2. After removal of 1 base from V and 2 bases from J, the junction contained 11 bases not matched to a gene. The germline V gene encodes CDR1 SGHAT and CDR2 FQNNGV. There are 17 residues in the CDR3. As DNA, the CDR3 is TGTGCCAGCAGCTTAGCGCGGCTAGCGGCCAATACCTACGAGCAGTACTTC. Its translation: CASSLARLAANTYEQYF. The variable domain in full, completed from reference TRBV11-2 and TRBJ2-7, reads EAGVAQSPRYKIIEKRQSVAFWCNPISGHATLYWYQQILGQGPKLLIQFQNNGVVDDSQLPKDRFSAERLKGVDSTLKIQPAKLEDSAVYLCASSLARLAANTYEQYFGPGTRLTVT.

The chain couples TRBV5-1 to TRBJ2-3; 10 nucleotides match TRBD2. Trimming removed 5 bases from V and 0 bases from J; junction bases left unmatched: 9. The CDR3 extends over 17 amino acids. Germline CDR1 and CDR2: SGHRS and YFSETQ. CDR3 nucleotide sequence: TGCGCCAGCAGAACCCGGCCGACTAGCGGGAGCACAGATACGCAGTATTTT. It yields the protein CASRTRPTSGSTDTQYF.

This clone has just a few counts. This chain connects TRBV4-2 to TRBJ1-1; D call uncertain. Trimming pared 0 bases from V and 0 bases from J, leaving 8 bases between. Germline V gives CDR1 LGHNA, CDR2 YNFKEQ. The CDR3 extends over 15 amino acids. The CDR3 DNA follows: TGTGCCAGCAGCCAAGATTGGCTAATGAACACTGAAGCTTTCTTT. Protein product: CASSQDWLMNTEAFF.

The rearrangement links TRBV10-3 to TRBJ2-7, with 10 bases fitting TRBD2. Germline CDR1 ENHRY, CDR2 SYGVKD. Trimming cost V 0 bases and J 7 bases; bases outside gene matches: 6. CDR3 size: 15 residues. CDR3: CAISESVLAGEEQYF. The DNA of the CDR3 is TGTGCCATCAGTGAGTCGGTGCTAGCGGGAGAAGAGCAGTACTTC.

This clone was seen a few times. This chain's CDR3 is CASSQTRTSGSTDTQYF. CDR3 in DNA: TGTGCCAGCAGCCAGACCCGGACTAGCGGGAGTACAGATACGCAGTATTTT. The chain has TRBV14 and TRBJ2-3; 13 bases are shared with TRBD2. This CDR3 has 17 residues. Per germline, CDR1 SGHDN and CDR2 FVKESK. J lost 3 bases, V lost 3 bases, and 6 bases had no gene match.

V and J are TRBV27 and TRBJ2-2, with TRBD2 matching 15 bases. CDR3 length equals 15 residues. V trimming: 5 bases; J trimming: 6 bases; junction bases outside the gene matches: 1. Germline values: CDR1 MNHEY, CDR2 SMNVEV (reference sequence). CDR3 bases: TGTGCCAGCAGTGGACTAGCGGGAGGGGCCGGGGAGCTGTTTTTT. The encoded protein is CASSGLAGGAGELFF.

About this clone: At one end, the junction sequence differs from germline, possibly due to a read error. The chain employs TRBV7-7 and TRBJ2-5; D is undetermined. The CDR3 is 14 residues long. Germline values: CDR1 SSHAT, CDR2 FNYEAQ (reference sequence). CDR3 in DNA: TGTGCTAGCAGCTTAGATGAGGCTATAGGGACCCAGTACTTC. Its protein is CASSLDEAIGTQYF.

The chain joins TRBV7-6 to TRBJ2-5; D may correspond to TRBD1 or TRBD2 (5 bases each). Germline-derived CDR1 and CDR2 are SGHVS and FNYEAQ. V lost 6 bases and J lost 1, with 15 bases in between. The CDR3 totals 15 residues. This CDR3 reads CASSKGRGLQETQYF. CDR3 in DNA: TGTGCCAGCAGTAAGGGGCGAGGGCTCCAAGAGACCCAGTACTTC. The full variable domain, rest sourced from reference TRBV7-6 and TRBJ2-5, is GAGVSQSPRYKVTKRGQDVALRCDPISGHVSLYWYRQALGQGPEFLTYFNYEAQQDKSGLPNDRFSAERPEGSISTLTIQRTEQRDSAMYRCASSKGRGLQETQYFGPGTRLLVL.

The chain carries TRBV16 and TRBJ1-5; D gene ambiguous. This CDR3 has 13 residues. Germline loops: CDR1 KGHSY, CDR2 FQNENV. Trimming took 2 bases from V and 3 from J, leaving 5 bases between them. The CDR3, as DNA: TGTGCCAGCAGCCAAGGCTTCAATCAGCCCCAGCATTTT. Encoded protein: CASSQGFNQPQHF.

The chain links TRBV18 to TRBJ2-3, with D possibly TRBD2 on 6 matching bases. The CDR3 runs to 16 residues. Trimming pared 1 base from V and 3 bases from J, leaving 14 bases between. CDR1 and CDR2 (germline): KGHSH, LQKENI. The CDR3 loop is CASSPRAAEGTDTQYF. The CDR3 nucleotides are TGTGCCAGCTCACCACGGGCGGCGGAGGGGACAGATACGCAGTATTTT.

On this clone: The same CDR3 arises from other DNA sequences in this sample as well. The rearrangement links TRBV7-9 to TRBJ2-5, with 7 bases lining up with TRBD2. The CDR3 loop spans 11 amino acids. Germline V gene data show CDR1 as SEHNR and CDR2 as FQNEAQ (reference sequence). The trim removed 8 bases at V and 4 bases at J, leaving 1 base unmatched. CDR3 sequence reads: CASGGGETQYF. CDR3 nucleotides: TGTGCCAGCGGCGGGGGAGAGACCCAGTACTTC. The variable domain in full, completed from reference TRBV7-9 and TRBJ2-5, reads DTGVSQNPRHKITKRGQNVTFRCDPISEHNRLYWYRQTLGQGPEFLTYFQNEAQLEKSRLLSDRFSAERPKGSFSTLEIQRTEQGDSAMYLCASGGGETQYFGPGTRLLVL.

The chain couples TRBV5-4 to TRBJ2-1; 10 nucleotides agree with TRBD1. Germline-derived CDR1 and CDR2 are SGHNT and YYREEE (reference sequence). The CDR3 is 14 residues long. The ends lost 4 bases at V and 5 bases at J; junction bases unmatched: 3. The CDR3 here is CASSRTGGNNEQFF. The CDR3 DNA is TGTGCCAGCAGCCGGACAGGGGGTAACAATGAGCAGTTCTTC.

The table lists this clone with a few counts. The CDR3 is CASSNSGMPTDTQYF. The CDR3 region has the DNA TGTGCCAGCAGCAATAGCGGGATGCCCACAGATACGCAGTATTTT. This rearrangement joins TRBV27 to TRBJ2-3; 8 nucleotides agree with TRBD2. This CDR3 has 15 amino acids. The germline V gene encodes CDR1 MNHEY and CDR2 SMNVEV (reference sequence). Trimming cost V 6 bases and J 2 bases; bases outside gene matches: 7.

The rearrangement uses TRBV28 and TRBJ1-2; D may be TRBD1 (5 bases). The CDR3 covers 14 residues. V was cut by 6 bases and J by 8 bases, with 19 bases left in between. Germline assignment: CDR1 MDHEN and CDR2 SYDVKM. CDR3 sequence reads: CASSPGTWGYGYTF. CDR3 nucleotide sequence: TGTGCCAGCAGCCCCGGGACGTGGGGCTACGGCTACACCTTC.